The rows below give T cell receptor beta chains drawn from one sample of a study of blood T cell repertoires in COVID-19. Sequencing was performed with immunoSEQ multiplex PCR; in TCRdb, only in-frame clones are kept and a portion is missing. The sample records roughly 220,000 clones, around 87% being singletons. The sequenced sample was PBMCs or T cells enriched from blood (not recorded which). Source of these receptors: a man aged 25 to 45 who had been exposed to COVID-19. Each CDR3 is given with its conserved first and last residue. The D gene is left open where the match is weak. Size values are once, few and many counts, or a class for expanded clones, and some rows have none.

clone_size d_call v_call cdr3_aa
NA NA TRBV2 CASSDDRTNYGYTF
NA NA TRBV6-1 CASSGYLGQSNTEAFF
once TRBD2 TRBV30 CALGSGGSQETQYF
NA NA TRBV7-9 CASSLSVRWAGTQETQYF
NA TRBD1 TRBV6-5 CASMRDRGGKYGYTF
NA TRBD1 TRBV7-7 CASSLGQGATGELFF
NA TRBD1 TRBV9 CASSPTGQRNQPQHF
few NA TRBV2 CASSPQEKLFF
NA TRBD1 TRBV5-1 CASSSGQLGTEAFF
NA NA TRBV2 CASSDGGGAYGETQYF
NA NA TRBV4-3 CASSQDFGASLPGELFF
NA NA TRBV11-2 CASSQLSQGNGYTF
NA NA TRBV7-2 CASSPRGGGASETQYF
NA TRBD2 TRBV7-2 CATSNPLLASDTQYF
NA TRBD1 TRBV29-1 CSVNRGADEQYF
NA NA TRBV7-3 CASSLEGVSEQYF
NA NA TRBV18 CASSPGGRPGTEAFF
NA TRBD1 TRBV11-2 CASSSDRLSYNEQFF
NA NA TRBV4-1 CASSQPGTPSPLHF
NA TRBD2 TRBV4-3 CASSLSGGPGTGELFF
NA TRBD1 TRBV11-2 CASRTLTGGRTEQYF
NA TRBD2 TRBV5-5 CASSLRLAGREQFF
once TRBD2 TRBV5-1 CASSLVPGGGNTGELFF
NA NA TRBV5-1 CASTGTTPYEQYF
NA TRBD2 TRBV6-5 CASSVEASGSEQYF
NA NA TRBV18 CASSPPTRGELFF
NA TRBD2 TRBV5-1 CASSLDVLAAETQYF
NA TRBD2 TRBV7-2 CASSLGLAGVQGETQYF
NA NA TRBV15 CATSNRRPNTGELFF
NA NA TRBV4-3 CASSQVGPGHTGELFF
NA TRBD1 TRBV5-1 CASSLDRADNSPLHF
once NA TRBV25-1 CASRSTPSTNTEAFF
once NA TRBV18 CASSPWAGGDRNSPLHF
NA TRBD1 TRBV9 CASSVRTGSATNEKLFF
NA TRBD1 TRBV7-6 CASSSNRGEQYF
NA NA TRBV5-1 CASSLETGDTGELFF
NA NA TRBV12-5 CASAAGGDTQYF
NA NA TRBV5-6 CASSLYTGYNGYTF
NA NA TRBV11-2 CASSLDRQEAFF
NA NA TRBV4-3 CASSLLGTGNPEQYF
NA TRBD1 TRBV15 CATSKTGGLMVYGYTF
once NA TRBV5-1 CASSDRGTSDGYTF
NA TRBD1 TRBV12-3/TRBV12-4 CASRRQGAYEQYF
NA NA TRBV5-1 CASSEQGHYGYTF
NA NA TRBV12-3/TRBV12-4 CASSFGEDGYTF
once NA TRBV18 CASSRYREGNYGYTF
once NA TRBV10-3 CAISESRGNTEAFF
NA TRBD1 TRBV11-2 CASSLDRGPGYTF
NA TRBD1 TRBV6-5 CASRSGGLSTEAFF
NA TRBD1 TRBV4-1 CASSHPTRRTGGFKAFF
NA NA TRBV7-2 CASSLYGPGVSETQYF
NA NA TRBV30 CAWSVQGSGGYTF